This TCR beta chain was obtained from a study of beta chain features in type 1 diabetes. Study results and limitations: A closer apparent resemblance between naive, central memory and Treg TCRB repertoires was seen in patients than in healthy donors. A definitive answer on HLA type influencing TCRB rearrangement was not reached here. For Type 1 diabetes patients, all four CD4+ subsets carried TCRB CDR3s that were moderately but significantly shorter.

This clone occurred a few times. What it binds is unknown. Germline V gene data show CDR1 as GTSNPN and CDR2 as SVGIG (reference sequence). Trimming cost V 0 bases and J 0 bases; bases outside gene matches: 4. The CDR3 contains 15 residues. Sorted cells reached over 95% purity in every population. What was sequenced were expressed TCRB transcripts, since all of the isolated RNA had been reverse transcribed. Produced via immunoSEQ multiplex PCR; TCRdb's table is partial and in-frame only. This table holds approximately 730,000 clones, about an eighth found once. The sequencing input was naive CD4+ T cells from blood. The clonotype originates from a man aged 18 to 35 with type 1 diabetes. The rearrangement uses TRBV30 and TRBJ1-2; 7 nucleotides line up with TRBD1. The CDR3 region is CAWSVGTVANYGYTF. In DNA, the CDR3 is TGTGCCTGGAGTGTCGGGACAGTAGCTAACTATGGCTACACCTTC.